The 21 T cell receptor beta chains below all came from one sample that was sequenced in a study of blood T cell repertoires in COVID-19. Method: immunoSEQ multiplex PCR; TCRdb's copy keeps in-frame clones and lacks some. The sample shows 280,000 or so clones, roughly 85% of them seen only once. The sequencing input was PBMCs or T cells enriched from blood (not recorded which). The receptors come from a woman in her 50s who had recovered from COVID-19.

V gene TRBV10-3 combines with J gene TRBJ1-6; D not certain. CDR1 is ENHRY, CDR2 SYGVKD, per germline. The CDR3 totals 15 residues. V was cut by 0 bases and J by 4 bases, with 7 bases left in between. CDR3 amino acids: CAISESPQYNSPLHF. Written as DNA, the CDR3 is TGTGCCATCAGTGAGTCGCCACAGTATAATTCACCCCTCCACTTT.

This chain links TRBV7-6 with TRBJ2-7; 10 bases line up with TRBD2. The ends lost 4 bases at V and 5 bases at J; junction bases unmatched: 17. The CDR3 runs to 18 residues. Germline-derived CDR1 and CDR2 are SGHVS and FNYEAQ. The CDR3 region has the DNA TGTGCCAGCAGCTCCGCTGCGGCTAGCGGGAGCGAGGGAAACGAGCAGTACTTC. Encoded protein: CASSSAAASGSEGNEQYF.

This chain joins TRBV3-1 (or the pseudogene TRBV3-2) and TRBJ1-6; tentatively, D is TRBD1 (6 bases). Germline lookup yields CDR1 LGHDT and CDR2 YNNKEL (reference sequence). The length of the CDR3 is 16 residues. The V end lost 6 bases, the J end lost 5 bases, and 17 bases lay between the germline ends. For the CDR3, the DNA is TGTGCCAGCAGTGAAGCCGGGACACTTAATAATTCACCCCTCCACTTT. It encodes CASSEAGTLNNSPLHF.

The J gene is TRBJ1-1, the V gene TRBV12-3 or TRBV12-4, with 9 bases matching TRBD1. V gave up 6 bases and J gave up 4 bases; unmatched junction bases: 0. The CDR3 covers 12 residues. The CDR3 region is CASRTGGTEAFF. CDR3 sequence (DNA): TGTGCCAGCAGGACAGGGGGCACTGAAGCTTTCTTT.

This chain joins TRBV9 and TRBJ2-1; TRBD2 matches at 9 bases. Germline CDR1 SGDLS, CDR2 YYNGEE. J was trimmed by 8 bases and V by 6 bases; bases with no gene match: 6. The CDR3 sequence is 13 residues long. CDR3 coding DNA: TGTGCCAGCAATCTAGCGGGAAGGTATGAGCAGTTCTTC. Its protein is CASNLAGRYEQFF.

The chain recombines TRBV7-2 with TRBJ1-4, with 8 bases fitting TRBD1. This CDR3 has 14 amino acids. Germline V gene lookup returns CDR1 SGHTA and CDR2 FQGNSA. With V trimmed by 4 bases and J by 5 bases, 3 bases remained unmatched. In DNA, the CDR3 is TGTGCCAGCAGCTCCCGGACAGGGAATGAAAAACTGTTTTTT. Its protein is CASSSRTGNEKLFF.

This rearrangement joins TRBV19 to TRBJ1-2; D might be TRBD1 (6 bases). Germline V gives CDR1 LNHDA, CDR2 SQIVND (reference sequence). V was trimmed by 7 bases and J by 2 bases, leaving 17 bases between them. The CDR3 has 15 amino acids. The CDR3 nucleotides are TGTGCCAGTACCTCCTTGGGGCAGGGGAACTATGGCTACACCTTC. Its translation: CASTSLGQGNYGYTF.

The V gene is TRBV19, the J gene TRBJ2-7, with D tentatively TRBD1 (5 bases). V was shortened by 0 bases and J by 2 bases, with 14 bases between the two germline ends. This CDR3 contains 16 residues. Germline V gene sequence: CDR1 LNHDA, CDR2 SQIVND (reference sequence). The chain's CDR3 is CASSIDDSHLTYEQYF. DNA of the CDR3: TGTGCCAGTAGTATAGATGACAGCCACCTAACCTACGAGCAGTACTTC.

CDR3 DNA: TGTGCCAGCAGCAAGAACGTAGCGGGGGGCACAGATACGCAGTATTTT. It specifies CASSKNVAGGTDTQYF. The chain has TRBV3-1 (or the pseudogene TRBV3-2) and TRBJ2-3; 9 positions match TRBD2. The germline V gene has CDR1 LGHDT and CDR2 YNNKEL (reference sequence). V was pared by 5 bases and J by 1 base, with 7 bases of the junction left unmatched. This CDR3 contains 16 residues.

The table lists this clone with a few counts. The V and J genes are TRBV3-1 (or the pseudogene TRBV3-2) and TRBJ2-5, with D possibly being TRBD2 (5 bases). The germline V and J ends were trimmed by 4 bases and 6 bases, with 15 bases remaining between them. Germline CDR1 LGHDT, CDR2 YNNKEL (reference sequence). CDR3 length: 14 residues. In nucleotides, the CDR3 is TGTGCCAGCAGCCCGGAGGTTCACGGGCAGACCCAGTACTTC. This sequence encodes CASSPEVHGQTQYF.

CDR3 sequence reads: CASSQDAGLAANTGELFF. Here the CDR3 DNA reads TGTGCCAGCAGCCAAGATGCGGGACTAGCGGCGAACACCGGGGAGCTGTTTTTT. This rearrangement joins TRBV14 to TRBJ2-2; 11 nucleotides line up with TRBD2. The V gene end was trimmed by 0 bases and the J gene end by 0 bases; junction bases not matched to a gene: 3. CDR1 is SGHDN and CDR2 is FVKESK in the germline V gene. CDR3 length: 18 amino acids.

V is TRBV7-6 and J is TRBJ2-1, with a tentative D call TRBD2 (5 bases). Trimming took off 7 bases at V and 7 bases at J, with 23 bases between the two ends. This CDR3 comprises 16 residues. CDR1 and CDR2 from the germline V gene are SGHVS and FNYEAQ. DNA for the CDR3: TGTGCCAGCAACGTGGGTGGACCAGCGGTGGGGAATGAGCAGTTCTTC. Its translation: CASNVGGPAVGNEQFF.

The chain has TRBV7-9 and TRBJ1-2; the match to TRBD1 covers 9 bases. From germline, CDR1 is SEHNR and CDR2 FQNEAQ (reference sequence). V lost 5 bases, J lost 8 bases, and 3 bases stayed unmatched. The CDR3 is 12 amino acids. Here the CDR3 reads CASSRDRVGYTF. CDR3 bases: TGTGCCAGCAGCCGGGACAGGGTCGGCTACACCTTC.

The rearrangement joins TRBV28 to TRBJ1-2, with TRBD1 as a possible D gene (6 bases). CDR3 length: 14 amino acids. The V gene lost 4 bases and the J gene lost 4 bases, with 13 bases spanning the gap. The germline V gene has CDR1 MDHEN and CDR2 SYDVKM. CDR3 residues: CASSSRGRFYGYTF. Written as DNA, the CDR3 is TGTGCCAGCAGTTCCAGGGGAAGGTTCTATGGCTACACCTTC.

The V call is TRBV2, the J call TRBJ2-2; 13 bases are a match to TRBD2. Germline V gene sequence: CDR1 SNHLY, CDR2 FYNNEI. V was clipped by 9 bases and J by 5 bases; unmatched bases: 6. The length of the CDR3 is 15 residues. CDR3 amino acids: CARTGTSGVTGELFF. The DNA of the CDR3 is TGTGCCAGAACCGGGACTAGCGGGGTTACCGGGGAGCTGTTTTTT.

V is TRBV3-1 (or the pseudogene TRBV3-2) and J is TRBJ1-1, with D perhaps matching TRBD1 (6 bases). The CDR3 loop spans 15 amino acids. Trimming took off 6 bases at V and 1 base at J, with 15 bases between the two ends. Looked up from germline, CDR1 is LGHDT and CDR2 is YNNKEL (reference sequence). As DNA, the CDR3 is TGTGCCAGCAGACACCTGGGACACCCGAACACTGAAGCTTTCTTT. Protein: CASRHLGHPNTEAFF.

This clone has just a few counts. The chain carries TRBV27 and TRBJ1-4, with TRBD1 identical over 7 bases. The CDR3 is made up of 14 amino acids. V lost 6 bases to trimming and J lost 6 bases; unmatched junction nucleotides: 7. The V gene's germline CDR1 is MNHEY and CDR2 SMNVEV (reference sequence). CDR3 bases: TGTGCCAGCAGGTCAACAGGGGCAGATGAAAAACTGTTTTTT. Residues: CASRSTGADEKLFF. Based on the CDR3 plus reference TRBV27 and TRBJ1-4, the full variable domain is EAQVTQNPRYLITVTGKKLTVTCSQNMNHEYMSWYRQDPGLGLRQIYYSMNVEVTDKGDVPEGYKVSRKEKRNFPLILESPSPNQTSLYFCASRSTGADEKLFFGSGTQLSVL.

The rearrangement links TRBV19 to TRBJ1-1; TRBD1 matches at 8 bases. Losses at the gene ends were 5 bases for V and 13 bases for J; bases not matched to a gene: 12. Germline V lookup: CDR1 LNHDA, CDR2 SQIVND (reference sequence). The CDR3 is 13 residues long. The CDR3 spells CASSRSRQGRGFF. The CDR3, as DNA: TGTGCCAGTAGTCGAAGCAGACAGGGGAGAGGTTTCTTT.

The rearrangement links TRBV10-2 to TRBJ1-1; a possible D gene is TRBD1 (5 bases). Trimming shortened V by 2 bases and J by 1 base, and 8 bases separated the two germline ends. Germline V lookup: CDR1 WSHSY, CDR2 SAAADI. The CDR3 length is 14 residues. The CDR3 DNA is TGCGCCAGCAGTGAGAACGGACAGAACACTGAAGCTTTCTTT. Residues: CASSENGQNTEAFF.

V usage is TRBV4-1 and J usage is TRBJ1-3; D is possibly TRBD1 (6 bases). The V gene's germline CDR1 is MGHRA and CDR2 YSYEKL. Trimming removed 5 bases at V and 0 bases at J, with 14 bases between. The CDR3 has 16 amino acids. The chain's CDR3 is CASSKRTAASGNTIYF. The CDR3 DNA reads TGCGCCAGCAGCAAACGGACAGCCGCCTCTGGAAACACCATATATTTT.

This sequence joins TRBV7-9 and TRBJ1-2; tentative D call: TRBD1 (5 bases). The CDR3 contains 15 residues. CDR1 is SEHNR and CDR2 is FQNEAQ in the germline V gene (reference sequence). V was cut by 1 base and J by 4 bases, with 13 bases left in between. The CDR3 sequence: CASSLVPGMGYGYTF. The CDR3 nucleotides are TGTGCCAGCAGCTTAGTTCCAGGGATGGGCTATGGCTACACCTTC.